The clone carrying this TCR beta chain was found many times. The data are from a study of neurological immune-mediated disorders. The CDR3 contains 15 residues. Germline values: CDR1 SGHRS, CDR2 YFSETQ. J was trimmed by 5 bases and V by 4 bases; bases with no gene match: 7. Time point: longitudinal time-point 2. TCRdb reanalysed the 5' RACE reads using MiXCR and keeps one entry per CDR3 protein. The profile shows 70,000 to 95,000 distinct CDR3 sequences, about 13% of them singletons. Specimen: PBMCs. This rearrangement joins TRBV5-1 to TRBJ2-7; 12 positions match TRBD1. This clonotype was sampled from a female donor with HTLV-1-associated myelopathy (HAM/TSP). CDR3 sequence: CASSLIGTGGNEQYF. The CDR3 region has the DNA TGCGCCAGCAGCCTGATAGGGACAGGGGGCAACGAGCAGTACTTC.